The clone carrying this T cell receptor beta chain was counted once. What it binds is unknown. The PCR ran on 60 Vbeta and 13 Jbeta primers. Per the study methods: It was a later analysis that counted tens of millions of unique TCR beta chains, of which about 10 million were shared. The assay was immunoSEQ multiplex PCR, and TCRdb's table has in-frame clones only and misses some. The D gene and trimming were derived from the DNA, and the V and J assignments and clone size from that table. The sample records about 110,000 clones, more than 65% being singletons. The data are from a study of cytomegalovirus exposure and HLA in healthy donors. Study-wide points: According to the study, 180 or so TCR beta chains were cytomegalovirus-associated. Exclusion as indistinguishable affected some V segments, including TRBV6-2 and TRBV6-3. Reports showed the classifier diagnosing cytomegalovirus status with high specificity and sensitivity.

The CDR3 is 16 amino acids. Trimming shortened V by 4 bases and J by 4 bases, and 16 bases separated the two germline ends. CDR1 and CDR2 (germline): MNHEY, SVGAGI. The sequence came from a woman under 40 in good health and CMV-seronegative. The material sequenced was PBMCs. The chain employs TRBV6-5 and TRBJ1-4; no firm D call. The CDR3 DNA is TGTGCCAGCAGTTCTACTTACAGTTTATTTAATGAAAAACTGTTTTTT. Amino acid sequence: CASSSTYSLFNEKLFF.